This T cell receptor beta chain was recorded in a study of T cell repertoires in cytomegalovirus infection. TCRdb passed the reads through MiXCR, listing each CDR3 protein once. The table shows 370,000 or so distinct CDR3 sequences, with around a third occurring only once. Germline V gene data show CDR1 as SGDLS and CDR2 as YYNGEE. This CDR3 comprises 14 residues. Trimming shortened V by 3 bases and J by 0 bases, and 7 bases separated the two germline ends. For this clonotype: Its antigen is still unknown.

Broader study findings: Predominance within the ex vivo response was attributable to HLA-C-restricted CMV-specific TCR beta clonotypes.

The TCR comes from a human donor in good health (CMV status not recorded). Some clones in this sample may be carry-over from other donors' samples. This chain connects TRBV9 to TRBJ1-3; D remains unclear. Material: cultured PBMCs, obtained from culture after CMV antigen stimulation. The CDR3 DNA reads TGTGCCAGCAGCGGGCTGAACTCTGGAAACACCATATATTTT. Its translation: CASSGLNSGNTIYF.